The entry below gives a single TCR beta chain sequence along with its context. Germline-derived CDR1 and CDR2 are SGHTA and FQGNSA. The germline V and J ends were trimmed by 5 bases and 0 bases, with 16 bases remaining between them. This CDR3 has 17 residues. Using immunoSEQ multiplex PCR, the repertoire was profiled, and TCRdb retains in-frame clones only, with some absent. In the table there are some 460,000 clones, 70% to 90% of which are singletons. These data originate in a study of Ad26.COV2.S vaccination and SARS-CoV-2 variants. Treatment specified: around 19 received Ad26.COV2.S at low or high dose, single or two shots; about five received placebo; per-sample allocation not given. Vaccine and placebo recipients were sampled on day 63 after the first injection.

This clonotype was obtained from a person between 18 and 65 years old who received the Ad26.COV2.S COVID-19 vaccine or a placebo. The chain employs TRBV7-2 and TRBJ2-2, with TRBD1 as a possible D gene (6 bases). The sample here was peripheral blood, taken in a trial of Ad26.COV2.S vaccine versus placebo. CDR3 sequence (DNA): TGTGCCAGCAGCCTCTCTAGGGGGACCGCGAACACCGGGGAGCTGTTTTTT. Translating it yields CASSLSRGTANTGELFF.